This T cell receptor beta chain is drawn from a study of Ad26.COV2.S vaccination and SARS-CoV-2 variants. Germline-derived CDR1 and CDR2 are SGHAT and FQNNGV. Trimming pared 1 base from V and 5 bases from J, leaving 12 bases between. This CDR3 comprises 14 residues. Treatment noted: 15 to 20 received Ad26.COV2.S at low or high dose, single or two shots; roughly five received placebo; per-sample allocation not given. Day 63 following the first vaccine or placebo injection was when the samples were taken. This table comes from immunoSEQ multiplex PCR, and its TCRdb copy is limited to in-frame clones, with some not included. The sample lists about 400,000 clones, around nine tenths occurring once.

The chain recombines TRBV11-2 with TRBJ2-7, with D unclear. The source of this sequence is a person aged 18 to 59 who received the Ad26.COV2.S COVID-19 vaccine or a placebo. Sequences were derived from peripheral blood, sampled in a trial of Ad26.COV2.S vaccine versus placebo. The CDR3 sequence: CASSLVARLNEQYF. In DNA form, the CDR3 reads TGTGCCAGCAGCTTAGTGGCCAGGCTGAACGAGCAGTACTTC.